This T cell receptor (beta chain) is drawn from a study of T cell repertoires in cytomegalovirus infection. The CDR3 spans 13 residues. Germline-derived CDR1 and CDR2 are DFQATT and SNEGSKA (reference sequence). Worth noting for this clonotype: Its matching antigen is unknown.

TCRdb re-called the reads through MiXCR, storing one row per CDR3 protein. The sample lists hundreds of thousands of distinct CDR3 sequences; about 42% were seen once. The starting material was cultured PBMCs, obtained from culture after CMV antigen stimulation. V gene TRBV20-1 combines with J gene TRBJ2-3; a possible D gene is TRBD1 (6 bases). The receptor was derived from a human donor in good health (CMV status not recorded). Some clones in this sample may be carry-over from other donors' samples. As DNA, the CDR3 is TGCACGCCCCGGGACACCAGCACAGATACGCAGTATTTT. Residues: CTPRDTSTDTQYF.